This TCR beta chain was identified during a study of T cells after yellow fever vaccination (dated by TCRdb to the late 2010s). Some background on the complete study: The SMART-Seq v4 Ultra Low Input RNA kit was used to prepare libraries from fractions with low cell numbers. Two healthy male donors, one aged 18 to 29 and one aged 30 to 39 years, were included in the cohort. Blood was collected at multiple timepoints before and after primary and secondary immunization, and bulk PBMC replicates and cell subsets were isolated. To track T-cell clones before and after primary and booster YFV17D yellow fever vaccination, bulk TCR alpha and beta repertoires were sequenced longitudinally. Findings and caveats that apply to the study as a whole: FACS-sorted repertoires could contain abundant contaminating clonotypes from the bulk population, so computational filtering was required. Only two donors were included in the study, so the extent to which the findings can be generalized is limited. Compared with the primary T-cell response, the secondary T-cell response was faster but weaker, reaching its peak on day 5 rather than on day 15. A small share of clonotypes was detected in both CD4 and CD8 compartments, with the overlap likely arising from convergent recombination. After the booster, most clones that had expanded after primary vaccination were detected again (approximately 96% of CD4 and under 90% of CD8), suggesting broad maintenance of memory.

Synthesis of TCR cDNA relied on 5'RACE template switching, a step that introduced a universal primer site along with unique molecular identifiers. Priming for cDNA synthesis came from both the TCR alpha and TCR beta constant segments. Library amplification used two PCR steps, and the second PCR step added sample barcodes and sequencing adapters. Libraries were sequenced on Illumina HiSeq 2500 (2x100 bp) or NovaSeq (2x150 bp). The source study handled its data this way. MIGEC handled demultiplexing of reads and collapsing into UMI consensus sequences, while MiXCR performed V(D)J alignment. Clonotypes responding to the vaccine were identified with edgeR on replicate PBMC samples, with the criteria of FDR below 0.01 and a log2 fold change above 5 up to day 15. Bulk clonotypes were assigned CD4 or CD8 identity according to which sequenced CD4 or CD8 repertoire held them at higher abundance. The public sequencing data were trimmed at Q25 with fastp and processed into clonotypes with MiXCR by TCRdb, which kept only in-frame beta chains. Each CDR3 protein appears once, grouped with its most common genes and DNA. TCRdb assigned the V and J calls; the authors' analysis was not used. In all, the sample holds some 120,000 distinct CDR3 sequences, and nearly 7.5% of those were seen once. The ten top clones hold nearly 2.5% of the sample.

The cysteine opens and the phenylalanine closes a CDR3 of 13 amino acids. Just the 39-base CDR3 DNA is kept, in frame starting at base 1. Trimming removed 3 bases from V and 5 bases from J, leaving 10 bases between the germline ends. In light of the paper, this sample's treatment or condition label describes: live attenuated yellow fever vaccine strain. A standard Ficoll-Paque protocol was used to isolate PBMCs from peripheral blood. CD4 and CD8 T-cell fractions were isolated with Dynabeads CD4 and CD8 positive selection kits. RNA was extracted with TriZol from bulk PBMCs, CD4 and CD8 fractions, and dextramer-positive and dextramer-negative fractions. This clonotype was seen repeatedly, ten times or more. Its specific antigen is unknown. The record has no base qualities; no much larger clone is one base away.

The starting material was CD4+ T cells sorted from PBMCs, obtained roughly 10 days after the first yellow fever vaccination. Recombination linked TRBV12-3 or TRBV12-4 to TRBJ1-1; confidence is insufficient to name the D gene. The sequence came from a man aged 18 to 35 who received the YFV17D yellow fever vaccine. The bases are TGTGCCAGCAGTTTCCGGGTAGGGACTGAAGCTTTCTTT. Its amino acids are CASSFRVGTEAFF.